One and the same sample provided the 20 T cell receptor beta chains below, sequenced in a study of blood T cell repertoires in COVID-19. Sequencing was performed with immunoSEQ multiplex PCR; in TCRdb, only in-frame clones are kept and a portion is missing. This table holds some 73,000 clones, 86% found once. Sample: peripheral blood. These receptors were collected from a woman aged 55-69 years with acute or convalescent COVID-19.

This clone was detected only once. The V gene is TRBV28, the J gene TRBJ1-2; a weak D match, TRBD1 (5 bases). The CDR3 has 13 amino acids. Germline CDR1 is MDHEN and CDR2 is SYDVKM. V shed 6 bases and J shed 5 bases, with 13 bases lying between them. The CDR3 is CASSPGGAYGYTF. In nucleotides, the CDR3 is TGTGCCAGCAGCCCCGGGGGAGCGTATGGCTACACCTTC.

This sequence joins TRBV6-1 and TRBJ2-1; 11 nucleotides align to TRBD2. Trimming removed 2 bases from V and 0 bases from J; junction bases left unmatched: 9. Germline V lookup: CDR1 MNHNS, CDR2 SASEGT. The CDR3 consists of 19 residues. The chain's CDR3 is CASSEPRRLAGLSYNEQFF. The CDR3 nucleotides read TGTGCCAGCAGTGAACCAAGGAGACTAGCGGGGCTCTCCTACAATGAGCAGTTCTTC.

The table lists this clone with a few counts. The V and J genes are TRBV30 and TRBJ1-5; D is perhaps TRBD1 (6 bases). V lost 3 bases, J lost 5 bases, and 11 bases lay in between. The CDR3 consists of 13 residues. Germline values: CDR1 GTSNPN, CDR2 SVGIG (reference sequence). This CDR3 reads CAWSVDSDQPQHF. CDR3 coding DNA: TGTGCCTGGAGCGTGGACAGCGATCAGCCCCAGCATTTT.

The gene calls are TRBV3-1 (or the pseudogene TRBV3-2) and TRBJ2-1; 16 bases fit TRBD2. The CDR3 runs 18 residues. With V trimmed by 5 bases and J by 3 bases, 7 bases remained unmatched. From germline, CDR1 is LGHDT and CDR2 YNNKEL (reference sequence). This chain's CDR3 is CASSAWGLAGGDYNEQFF. As DNA, the CDR3 is TGTGCCAGCAGCGCATGGGGACTAGCGGGGGGGGACTACAATGAGCAGTTCTTC.

CDR3 protein: CASGLGSGGGPDTQYF. CDR3 DNA: TGTGCTAGTGGTTTGGGGAGCGGGGGGGGTCCAGATACGCAGTATTTT. The rearrangement uses TRBV12-5 and TRBJ2-3; 10 bases are a match to TRBD2. With 1 base clipped from V and 4 bases from J, the junction kept 5 bases outside the gene matches. The CDR3 covers 16 residues. Germline lookup yields CDR1 LGHNT and CDR2 FRNRAP. Based on the CDR3 plus reference TRBV12-5 and TRBJ2-3, the full variable domain is DARVTQTPRHKVTEMGQEVTMRCQPILGHNTVFWYRQTMMQGLELLAYFRNRAPLDDSGMPKDRFSAEMPDATLATLKIQPSEPRDSAVYFCASGLGSGGGPDTQYFGPGTRLTVL.

V is TRBV28 and J is TRBJ1-5; weak D call: TRBD1 (6 bases). CDR1 is MDHEN and CDR2 is SYDVKM in the germline V gene. Trimming left V 7 bases short and J 0 bases short, with 10 bases between. This CDR3 comprises 14 residues. The CDR3 DNA reads TGTGCCAGCAACAGGGCCCTTAGCAATCAGCCCCAGCATTTT. This translates into CASNRALSNQPQHF.

The chain employs TRBV24-1 and TRBJ1-1, with 7 nucleotides matching TRBD1. The CDR3 has 16 residues. Germline CDR1 reads KGHDR; CDR2 reads SFDVKD. Germline trimming cut 4 bases from V and 0 bases from J; bases unmatched to any gene: 7. CDR3 region: CATSDGNRGVNTEAFF. For the CDR3, the DNA is TGTGCCACCAGTGACGGTAACAGGGGCGTGAACACTGAAGCTTTCTTT.

This clone appeared once. The genes are TRBV30 and TRBJ2-5; TRBD1 agrees at 7 bases. V shed 5 bases and J 5 bases; nucleotides not matched to a gene: 17. The CDR3 consists of 16 residues. Germline-derived CDR1 and CDR2 are GTSNPN and SVGIG (reference sequence). The CDR3 DNA reads TGTGCCTGGGCCGAGGGGACAGCCGGCTTGCGGGAGACCCAGTACTTC. Amino acids: CAWAEGTAGLRETQYF.

The chain recombines TRBV14 with TRBJ2-7, with D possibly matching TRBD2 (6 bases). Between the trimmed V and J ends, which lost 4 bases and 0 bases, there was a span of 16 bases. CDR3 length equals 16 residues. Germline V lookup: CDR1 SGHDN, CDR2 FVKESK. CDR3 nucleotide sequence: TGTGCCAGCAGCCCGTTCAGGGTCGGGGGCTCCTACGAGCAGTACTTC. As protein: CASSPFRVGGSYEQYF. Combining the CDR3 with reference TRBV14 and TRBJ2-7 gives the whole variable domain EAGVTQFPSHSVIEKGQTVTLRCDPISGHDNLYWYRRVMGKEIKFLLHFVKESKQDESGMPNNRFLAERTGGTYSTLKVQPAELEDSGVYFCASSPFRVGGSYEQYFGPGTRLTVT.

V and J are TRBV7-9 and TRBJ1-2; D gene unclear. V lost 2 bases, J lost 8 bases, and 12 bases lay in between. Germline CDR1 is SEHNR and CDR2 is FQNEAQ (reference sequence). The length of the CDR3 is 13 residues. The DNA for the CDR3 is TGTGCCAGCAGCTTATCCTTGAGCGGGGGCTACACCTTC. Amino acid sequence: CASSLSLSGGYTF.

J is TRBJ2-1 and V is TRBV7-9, with D possibly TRBD2 on 5 matching bases. Germline assignment: CDR1 SEHNR and CDR2 FQNEAQ (reference sequence). V lost 5 bases and J 3 bases, leaving 8 bases between the germline ends. The CDR3 loop spans 13 amino acids. CDR3 nucleotide sequence: TGTGCCAGCAGCCCCCGGGACTACAATGAGCAGTTCTTC. It encodes CASSPRDYNEQFF.

The chain joins TRBV6-1 to TRBJ1-2; a weak D match, TRBD1 (6 bases). The ends were cut back, 1 base at V and 4 bases at J, with 13 bases in the middle. There are 15 residues in the CDR3. CDR1 and CDR2 from the germline V gene are MNHNS and SASEGT. CDR3 nucleotide sequence: TGTGCCAGCAGTGAAGGGTTGGGAGGGGGCTATGGCTACACCTTC. It yields the protein CASSEGLGGGYGYTF.

The gene calls are TRBV6-5 and TRBJ1-5; D possibly corresponds to TRBD1 (5 bases). The CDR3 is made up of 14 amino acids. V lost 7 bases and J 8 bases, leaving 18 bases between the germline ends. Germline V gene data show CDR1 as MNHEY and CDR2 as SVGAGI. The CDR3 DNA sequence: TGTGCCAGCAACCATGGCGGGGTGGGGGAGCCCCAGCATTTT. This sequence encodes CASNHGGVGEPQHF.

Remarks on this clone: This CDR3 is also generated by other DNA sequences in the sample. The chain combines TRBV12-3 or TRBV12-4 with TRBJ1-1, with 7 bases fitting TRBD1. V trimming: 5 bases; J trimming: 5 bases; junction bases outside the gene matches: 5. This CDR3 has 13 amino acids. Here the CDR3 DNA reads TGTGCCAGCAGTCTCCGACAGGGAACTGAAGCTTTCTTT. Translated: CASSLRQGTEAFF.

The chain links TRBV7-9 to TRBJ1-2; D ambiguous. V was cut by 3 bases and J by 1 base, with 6 bases left in between. CDR3 length equals 13 residues. Germline loops: CDR1 SEHNR, CDR2 FQNEAQ (reference sequence). The chain's CDR3 is CASSFSGNYGYTF. CDR3 sequence (DNA): TGTGCCAGCAGCTTTTCGGGTAACTATGGCTACACCTTC.

This clone was counted a single time. The J gene is TRBJ2-7, the V gene TRBV5-6, with D possibly TRBD1 on 6 matching bases. V was shortened by 3 bases and J by 4 bases, with 17 bases between the two germline ends. This CDR3 comprises 15 residues. Germline V gene sequence: CDR1 SGHDT, CDR2 YYEEEE. The CDR3 DNA reads TGTGCCAGCAGCTACATCCCGGGACAACAATACGAGCAGTACTTC. Encoded protein: CASSYIPGQQYEQYF. Looking up the rest from reference TRBV5-6 and TRBJ2-7 gives the full variable domain: DAGVTQSPTHLIKTRGQQVTLRCSPKSGHDTVSWYQQALGQGPQFIFQYYEEEERQRGNFPDRFSGHQFPNYSSELNVNALLLGDSALYLCASSYIPGQQYEQYFGPGTRLTVT.

The gene calls are TRBV6-5 and TRBJ1-1, with 9 bases aligning to TRBD1. The CDR3 has 15 amino acids. Germline-derived CDR1 and CDR2 are MNHEY and SVGAGI. The trim removed 6 bases at V and 5 bases at J, leaving 10 bases unmatched. DNA for the CDR3: TGTGCCAGCAGGTGGACAGGGGAAGTAGGAACTGAAGCTTTCTTT. Residues: CASRWTGEVGTEAFF.

The chain recombines TRBV12-3 or TRBV12-4 with TRBJ2-3; D is possibly TRBD2 (7 bases). V was shortened by 7 bases and J by 8 bases, with 13 bases between the two germline ends. The CDR3 covers 12 residues. CDR3 nucleotide sequence: TGTGCCAGCACCCTAGGGGGGGGTACGCAGTATTTT. It encodes CASTLGGGTQYF.

The V and J genes are TRBV5-4 and TRBJ2-3; TRBD2 agrees at 11 bases. CDR3 size: 16 residues. Germline CDR1 and CDR2: SGHNT and YYREEE (reference sequence). Germline trimming cut 0 bases from V and 4 bases from J; bases unmatched to any gene: 4. DNA for the CDR3: TGTGCCAGCAGCTTGGAGCTACTAGCGGGGGCAGATACGCAGTATTTT. The encoded protein is CASSLELLAGADTQYF.

This clone was seen just once. The chain links TRBV6-1 to TRBJ1-2, with 7 bases matching TRBD1. With V trimmed by 4 bases and J by 14 bases, 28 bases remained unmatched. There are 18 residues in the CDR3. Germline V gene lookup returns CDR1 MNHNS and CDR2 SASEGT. The CDR3 loop is CASSVSGPTGILPPTGTF. Written as DNA, the CDR3 is TGTGCCAGCAGTGTTTCTGGTCCGACAGGGATACTTCCTCCGACTGGGACCTTC.